Described below is a single T cell receptor beta chain sequence and its context. Antigen: not known. The source of the sample is a study of cytomegalovirus exposure and HLA in healthy donors. In the study overall: Approximately 180 million T cells yielded more than 90 million unique TCR beta sequences, as an earlier analysis found. Findings and caveats of the study: An analysis done earlier found most TCR beta V segments productive about 90% or about 30% of the time.

The primer mix had 60 Vbeta and 13 Jbeta primers. Profiled with immunoSEQ multiplex PCR; TCRdb holds only in-frame clones, not every one. This repertoire shows nearly 110,000 clones, 65% to 75% found once; its top ten account for 2.8%. The receptor was derived from a female donor in good health and CMV-seronegative. The material sequenced was PBMCs.

CDR3 nucleotide sequence: TGTGCCAGCAGCCCAGGCCCGGGACAGGGAAATGGCTACACCTTC. Its translation is CASSPGPGQGNGYTF. This chain links TRBV9 with TRBJ1-2, with 9 bases identical to TRBD1. V shed 4 bases, J shed 6 bases, and the junction held 10 bases outside the gene matches. CDR3 length: 15 residues. CDR1 is SGDLS, CDR2 YYNGEE, per germline.